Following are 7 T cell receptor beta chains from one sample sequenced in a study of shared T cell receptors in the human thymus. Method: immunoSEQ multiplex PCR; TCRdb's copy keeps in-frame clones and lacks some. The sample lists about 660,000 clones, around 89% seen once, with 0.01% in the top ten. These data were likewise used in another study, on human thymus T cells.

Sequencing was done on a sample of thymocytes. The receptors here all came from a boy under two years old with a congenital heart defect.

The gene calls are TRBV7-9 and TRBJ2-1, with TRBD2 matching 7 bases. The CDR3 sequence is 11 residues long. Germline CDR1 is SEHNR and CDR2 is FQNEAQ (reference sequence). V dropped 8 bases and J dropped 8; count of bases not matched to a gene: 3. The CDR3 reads CASPGGDEQFF. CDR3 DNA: TGTGCCAGCCCGGGAGGCGATGAGCAGTTCTTC.

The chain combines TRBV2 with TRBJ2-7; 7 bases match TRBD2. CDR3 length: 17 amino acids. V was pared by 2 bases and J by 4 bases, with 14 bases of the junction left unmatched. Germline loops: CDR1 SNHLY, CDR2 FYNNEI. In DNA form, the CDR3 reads TGTGCCAGCAGTGAACCAGGACGCGGGAGATCGGGTTACGAGCAGTACTTC. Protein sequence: CASSEPGRGRSGYEQYF.

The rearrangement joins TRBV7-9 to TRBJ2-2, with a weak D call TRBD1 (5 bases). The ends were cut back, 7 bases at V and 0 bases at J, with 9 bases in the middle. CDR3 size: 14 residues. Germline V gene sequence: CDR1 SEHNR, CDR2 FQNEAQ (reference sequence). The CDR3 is CASMYRPNTGELFF. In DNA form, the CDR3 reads TGTGCCAGCATGTACAGGCCGAACACCGGGGAGCTGTTTTTT.

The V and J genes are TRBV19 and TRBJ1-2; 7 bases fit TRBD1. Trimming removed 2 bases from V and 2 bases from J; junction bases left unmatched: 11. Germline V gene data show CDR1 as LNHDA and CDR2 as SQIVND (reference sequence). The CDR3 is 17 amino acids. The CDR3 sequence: CASSILSTGVSNYGYTF. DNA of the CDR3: TGTGCCAGTAGTATACTTTCAACAGGGGTCTCGAACTATGGCTACACCTTC.

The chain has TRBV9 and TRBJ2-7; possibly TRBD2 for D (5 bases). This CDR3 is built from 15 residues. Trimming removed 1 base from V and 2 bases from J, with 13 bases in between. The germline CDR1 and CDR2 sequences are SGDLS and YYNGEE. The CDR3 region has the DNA TGTGCCAGCAGCGTATCCCTAGCTTACCCCTACGAGCAGTACTTC. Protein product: CASSVSLAYPYEQYF. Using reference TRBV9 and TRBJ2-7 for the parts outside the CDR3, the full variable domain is DSGVTQTPKHLITATGQRVTLRCSPRSGDLSVYWYQQSLDQGLQFLIQYYNGEERAKGNILERFSAQQFPDLHSELNLSSLELGDSALYFCASSVSLAYPYEQYFGPGTRLTVT.

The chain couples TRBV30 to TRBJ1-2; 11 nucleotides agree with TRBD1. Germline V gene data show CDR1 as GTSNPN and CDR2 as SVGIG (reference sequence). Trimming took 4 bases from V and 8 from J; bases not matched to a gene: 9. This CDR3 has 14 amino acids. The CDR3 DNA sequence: TGTGCCTGGAAATCGGACAGGGGGCAACGGGGCTACACCTTC. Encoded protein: CAWKSDRGQRGYTF.

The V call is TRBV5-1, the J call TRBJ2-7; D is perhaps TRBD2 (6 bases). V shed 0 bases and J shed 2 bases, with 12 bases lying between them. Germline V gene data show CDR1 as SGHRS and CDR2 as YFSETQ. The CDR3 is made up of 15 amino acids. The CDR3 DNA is TGCGCCAGCAGCTTGGCAAGGGGAGGCGCCTACGAGCAGTACTTC. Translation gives CASSLARGGAYEQYF.